This T cell receptor (beta chain) comes out of a study of technical replicates of blood from a handful of donors. The repertoire was sequenced with immunoSEQ multiplex PCR; TCRdb's copy has only in-frame clones and lacks some. The sample shows under 85,000 clones, around 94% of them seen only once. The CDR3 has 13 residues. Germline V gives CDR1 MNHEY, CDR2 SVGAGI. Trimming removed 1 base at V and 4 bases at J, with 6 bases between. The V call is TRBV6-5, the J call TRBJ2-3; no firm D call. Sequencing was done on a sample of T cells isolated from PBMCs. The sequence derives from a human donor in good health. The CDR3 reads CASSYFRADTQYF. In nucleotides, the CDR3 is TGTGCCAGCAGTTACTTCCGGGCAGATACGCAGTATTTT.